The rows below give T cell receptor beta chains drawn from one sample of a study of Ad26.COV2.S vaccination and SARS-CoV-2 variants. The protocol was immunoSEQ multiplex PCR, while the TCRdb copy is restricted to in-frame clones and leaves out a portion. The table shows 200,000 to 250,000 clones, with roughly 90% occurring only once. The sequencing used peripheral blood, collected in a trial of Ad26.COV2.S vaccine versus placebo. These receptor sequences come from a person aged 18-65 years who received the Ad26.COV2.S COVID-19 vaccine or a placebo. CDR3s include the opening cysteine and the closing phenylalanine or tryptophan. D genes are given only for firm matches. The size entry is marked missing in some rows and otherwise reads once, few, many or a size class.

v_call: TRBV7-2; clone_size: NA; d_call: NA; j_call: TRBJ2-2; cdr3_nt: TGTGCCAGCAGCCCTGGGATGAACACCGGGGAGCTGTTTTTT; cdr3_aa: CASSPGMNTGELFF
v_call: TRBV2; clone_size: NA; d_call: TRBD2; j_call: TRBJ2-3; cdr3_nt: TGTGCCAGCAGTCCCATGACTAGCGGGAGATCAGATACGCAGTATTTT; cdr3_aa: CASSPMTSGRSDTQYF
v_call: TRBV4-1; clone_size: NA; d_call: TRBD1; j_call: TRBJ1-1; cdr3_nt: TGCGCCAGCAGCACCCAGACAGGGGGCTACACTGAAGCTTTCTTT; cdr3_aa: CASSTQTGGYTEAFF
v_call: TRBV19; clone_size: NA; d_call: TRBD1; j_call: TRBJ2-2; cdr3_nt: TGTGCCAGTAGTCTACAGGGGGCGCGGAACACCGGGGAGCTGTTTTTT; cdr3_aa: CASSLQGARNTGELFF
v_call: TRBV5-5; clone_size: NA; d_call: TRBD2; j_call: TRBJ2-1; cdr3_nt: TGTGCCAGCAGCTTGTCCTTACTAGCGGTAATTAATGAGCAGTTCTTC; cdr3_aa: CASSLSLLAVINEQFF
v_call: TRBV7-7; clone_size: NA; d_call: NA; j_call: TRBJ2-1; cdr3_nt: TGTGCTAGCAGCTTGGGGGCAGGGGAGCAGTTCTTC; cdr3_aa: CASSLGAGEQFF
v_call: TRBV6-5; clone_size: NA; d_call: NA; j_call: TRBJ2-5; cdr3_nt: TGTGCCAGCAGTTACTCGGAAAGGGAGACCCAGTACTTC; cdr3_aa: CASSYSERETQYF
v_call: TRBV24-1; clone_size: NA; d_call: NA; j_call: TRBJ2-1; cdr3_nt: TGTGCCACCAGTGATTTGGCGGGCGCTAATGAGCAGTTCTTC; cdr3_aa: CATSDLAGANEQFF
v_call: TRBV27; clone_size: NA; d_call: NA; j_call: TRBJ1-6; cdr3_nt: TGTGCCAGCAGTTGGGAGGGAAGTAATTCACCCCTCCACTTT; cdr3_aa: CASSWEGSNSPLHF
v_call: TRBV7-9; clone_size: once; d_call: TRBD1; j_call: TRBJ2-7; cdr3_nt: TGTGCCAGCAGCCCGACGACAGGGGACCGAACCTACGAGCAGTACTTC; cdr3_aa: CASSPTTGDRTYEQYF
v_call: TRBV4-1; clone_size: few; d_call: NA; j_call: TRBJ2-1; cdr3_nt: TGCGCCAGCAGCCTGACTGACAATGAGCAGTTCTTC; cdr3_aa: CASSLTDNEQFF
v_call: TRBV12-3/TRBV12-4; clone_size: NA; d_call: TRBD1; j_call: TRBJ1-4; cdr3_nt: TGTGCCAGCAGCGGGACAGCCTCTGAAAAACTGTTTTTT; cdr3_aa: CASSGTASEKLFF
v_call: TRBV28; clone_size: NA; d_call: NA; j_call: TRBJ2-7; cdr3_nt: TGTGCCAGCAGGGACACCGTCTCCTACGAGCAGTACTTC; cdr3_aa: CASRDTVSYEQYF
v_call: TRBV19; clone_size: NA; d_call: NA; j_call: TRBJ1-5; cdr3_nt: TGTGCCAGTGCGATTGGTAGCAATCAGCCCCAGCATTTT; cdr3_aa: CASAIGSNQPQHF
v_call: TRBV3-1/TRBV3-2; clone_size: NA; d_call: NA; j_call: TRBJ1-1; cdr3_nt: TGTGCCAGCAGCCTTTACGGACAGCTGAACACTGAAGCTTTCTTT; cdr3_aa: CASSLYGQLNTEAFF
v_call: TRBV11-2; clone_size: NA; d_call: TRBD1; j_call: TRBJ1-1; cdr3_nt: TGTGCCAGCAGCCAGATCCGGGACAGGGCCAACACTGAAGCTTTCTTT; cdr3_aa: CASSQIRDRANTEAFF
v_call: TRBV28; clone_size: NA; d_call: NA; j_call: TRBJ1-1; cdr3_nt: TGTGCCACCCTAGGGACGCAGAACACTGAAGCTTTCTTT; cdr3_aa: CATLGTQNTEAFF
v_call: TRBV11-2; clone_size: once; d_call: NA; j_call: TRBJ2-5; cdr3_nt: TGTGCCAGCAGCTTCGCGGGCGGACAAGAGACCCAGTACTTC; cdr3_aa: CASSFAGGQETQYF
v_call: TRBV5-6; clone_size: NA; d_call: NA; j_call: TRBJ1-1; cdr3_nt: TGTGCCAGCAGCTTGGCTGGCGGGGCAGGGACTGAAGCTTTCTTT; cdr3_aa: CASSLAGGAGTEAFF
v_call: TRBV7-2; clone_size: NA; d_call: NA; j_call: TRBJ2-1; cdr3_nt: TGTGCCAGCAGCTTAGCGGAAGGCTCCTACAATGAGCAGTTCTTC; cdr3_aa: CASSLAEGSYNEQFF
v_call: TRBV5-8; clone_size: NA; d_call: NA; j_call: TRBJ1-3; cdr3_nt: TGTGCCAGCAGCTTGAGGTCAGGGGCTGGAAACACCATATATTTT; cdr3_aa: CASSLRSGAGNTIYF
v_call: TRBV27; clone_size: NA; d_call: NA; j_call: TRBJ2-3; cdr3_nt: TGTGCCAGCATTGACGGACGGGGACGGAGCACAGATACGCAGTATTTT; cdr3_aa: CASIDGRGRSTDTQYF
v_call: TRBV11-2; clone_size: NA; d_call: NA; j_call: TRBJ2-7; cdr3_nt: TGTGCCGTGGGTACGGGCGAGCAGTACTTC; cdr3_aa: CAVGTGEQYF